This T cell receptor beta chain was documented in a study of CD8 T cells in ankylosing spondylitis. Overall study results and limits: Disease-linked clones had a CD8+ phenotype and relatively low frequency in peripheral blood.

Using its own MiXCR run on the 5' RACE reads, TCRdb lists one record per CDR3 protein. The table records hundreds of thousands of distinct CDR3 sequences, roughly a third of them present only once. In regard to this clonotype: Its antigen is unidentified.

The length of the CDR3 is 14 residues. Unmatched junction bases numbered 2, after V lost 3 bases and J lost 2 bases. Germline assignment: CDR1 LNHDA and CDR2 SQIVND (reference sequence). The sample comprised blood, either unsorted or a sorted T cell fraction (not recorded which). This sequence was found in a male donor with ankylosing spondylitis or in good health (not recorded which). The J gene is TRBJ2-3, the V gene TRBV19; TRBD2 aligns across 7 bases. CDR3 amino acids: CASSIGGDTDTQYF. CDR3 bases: TGTGCCAGTAGTATTGGGGGGGACACAGATACGCAGTATTTT.